The 3 T cell receptor beta chains below were found in one sample sequenced in a study of shared clonotypes between healthy human individuals. Clones were sequenced by immunoSEQ multiplex PCR, and TCRdb holds only the in-frame ones, with some missing. In the table there are about 2.4 million clones, 80% to 95% of which are singletons. Material for sequencing was naive CD4+ T cells from PBMCs. Subset specified: CD45RA+ positively selected. Receptors were obtained from a man younger than 30 in good health. Some clones in this sample may be carry-over from other donors' samples.

This clone has a handful of counts. This sample includes further DNA sequences coding for the same CDR3. This rearrangement joins TRBV5-1 to TRBJ2-5; no reliable D call. The V and J ends lost 2 bases and 1 base respectively, with 6 bases between them. There are 13 residues in the CDR3. Germline assignment: CDR1 SGHRS and CDR2 YFSETQ. The CDR3, as DNA: TGCGCCAGCAGCTTTTCCCCCCAAGAGACCCAGTACTTC. Protein sequence: CASSFSPQETQYF.

This chain connects TRBV28 to TRBJ2-1; TRBD1 might be the D (5 bases). Deletions cut 5 bases from V and 8 bases from J, with 13 bases between. CDR3 length: 13 residues. Germline CDR1 and CDR2: MDHEN and SYDVKM. The CDR3 reads CASSLTTDYEQFF. CDR3 bases: TGTGCCAGCAGTCTGACGACAGATTATGAGCAGTTCTTC.

This clone was found once. The rearrangement uses TRBV5-1 and TRBJ1-2; tentatively, D is TRBD1 (6 bases). Trimming shortened V by 0 bases and J by 4 bases, and 13 bases separated the two germline ends. CDR1 and CDR2 from the germline V gene are SGHRS and YFSETQ. The CDR3 is 15 residues long. The CDR3 DNA is TGCGCCAGCAGCTTGGTTCCAGGGGAGGGCTATGGCTACACCTTC. It is translated as CASSLVPGEGYGYTF.